This T cell receptor (beta chain) was sequenced during a study of tumour-infiltrating T cells in Burkitt lymphoma. The overall study: Repertoire clonality predicted overall and progression-free survival.

Generated by immunoSEQ multiplex PCR, the TCRdb table keeps only in-frame clones and is missing some. Among 3,500 to 4,500 clones listed, under 90% were seen once. The germline V gene encodes CDR1 MNHNY and CDR2 SVGAGI (reference sequence). V shed 5 bases and J shed 15 bases, with 17 bases lying between them. The CDR3 totals 12 residues. The chain links TRBV6-6 to TRBJ2-1; a possible D gene is TRBD2 (5 bases). The origin of this receptor is a human donor with diffuse large B-cell lymphoma. Some clones in this sample may be carry-over from other donors' samples. The sequenced sample was tumor tissue. CDR3 bases: TGTGCCAGCAGTCCGGACTCCGTTCCGCCGTTCTTC. Translating gives CASSPDSVPPFF.